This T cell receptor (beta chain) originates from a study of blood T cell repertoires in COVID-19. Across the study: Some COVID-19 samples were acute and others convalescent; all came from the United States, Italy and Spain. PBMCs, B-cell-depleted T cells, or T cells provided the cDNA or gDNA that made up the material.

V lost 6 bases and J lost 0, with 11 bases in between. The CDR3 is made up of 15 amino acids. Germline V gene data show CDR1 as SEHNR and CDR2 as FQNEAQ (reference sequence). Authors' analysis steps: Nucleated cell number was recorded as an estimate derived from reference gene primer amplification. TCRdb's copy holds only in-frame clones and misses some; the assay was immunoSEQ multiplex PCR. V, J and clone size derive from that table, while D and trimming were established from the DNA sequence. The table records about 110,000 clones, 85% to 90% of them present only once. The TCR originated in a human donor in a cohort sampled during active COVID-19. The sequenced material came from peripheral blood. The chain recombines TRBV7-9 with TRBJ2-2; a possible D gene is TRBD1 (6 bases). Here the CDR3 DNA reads TGTGCCAGCAGGAACCCAGGGGCGAACACCGGGGAGCTGTTTTTT. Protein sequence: CASRNPGANTGELFF.